Below, 27 T cell receptor beta chains from the same sample are listed, as sequenced in a study of blood T cell repertoires in COVID-19. Profiling relied on immunoSEQ multiplex PCR, and the TCRdb table lists in-frame clones only, not all of them. Among approximately 150,000 clones listed, roughly 80% were seen once. The specimen sequenced was PBMCs or T cells enriched from blood (not recorded which). These TCRs come from a woman between 40 and 55 years old with acute COVID-19.

The chain is built from TRBV5-4 and TRBJ1-2, with 12 bases fitting TRBD1. The CDR3 is 15 amino acids. With V trimmed by 0 bases and J by 5 bases, 2 bases remained unmatched. Looked up from germline, CDR1 is SGHNT and CDR2 is YYREEE (reference sequence). This chain's CDR3 is CASSLGGQGAYGYTF. The DNA of the CDR3 is TGTGCCAGCAGCTTGGGGGGACAGGGGGCGTATGGCTACACCTTC.

This chain connects TRBV4-1 to TRBJ2-1; possible D gene TRBD2, 6 bases. Germline lookup yields CDR1 MGHRA and CDR2 YSYEKL. V dropped 0 bases and J dropped 3 bases, with 12 bases sitting between them. There are 16 residues in the CDR3. CDR3: CASSQERVGGYNEQFF. In DNA, the CDR3 is TGCGCCAGCAGCCAAGAACGAGTGGGGGGCTACAATGAGCAGTTCTTC.

V gene TRBV20-1 combines with J gene TRBJ1-2; 10 bases match TRBD1. V lost 3 bases to trimming and J lost 4 bases; unmatched junction nucleotides: 14. CDR1 and CDR2 from the germline V gene are DFQATT and SNEGSKA (reference sequence). The CDR3 is 17 residues long. The CDR3 spells CSASGGQGGNYAYGYTF. Here the CDR3 DNA reads TGCAGTGCTAGTGGAGGACAGGGGGGTAATTATGCCTATGGCTACACCTTC.

The V and J genes are TRBV6-2 or TRBV6-3 and TRBJ2-5, with D perhaps matching TRBD2 (6 bases). CDR1 is MNHEY, CDR2 SVGEGT, per germline. The CDR3 has 14 residues. V gave up 0 bases and J gave up 9 bases, with 14 bases separating them. CDR3 coding DNA: TGTGCCAGCAGTTACTCGAGGAGGGGCGAGGCCCAGTACTTC. Translation gives CASSYSRRGEAQYF.

The J gene is TRBJ2-7, the V gene TRBV10-3; TRBD2 might be the D (7 bases). The CDR3 consists of 13 residues. V was shortened by 8 bases and J by 4 bases, with 15 bases between the two germline ends. Per the germline V gene, CDR1 is ENHRY and CDR2 is SYGVKD. The CDR3 spells CAIGREGGYEQYF. For the CDR3, the DNA is TGTGCCATCGGACGAGAGGGGGGGTACGAGCAGTACTTC.

This clone has a handful of counts. The chain has TRBV6-6 and TRBJ1-4, with D hard to call. This CDR3 region has 20 residues. Germline values: CDR1 MNHNY, CDR2 SVGAGI (reference sequence). The V gene lost 6 bases and the J gene lost 1 base, with 27 bases spanning the gap. In nucleotides, the CDR3 is TGTGCCAGCAGACGAAAGTTACTTGGTGGGGAGATCGGAACTAATGAAAAACTGTTTTTT. Amino acids: CASRRKLLGGEIGTNEKLFF.

The chain combines TRBV21-1 with TRBJ2-1; the listed D gene, TRBD1, was not tested against the DNA. TRBV21-1 is annotated as a pseudogene. CDR3 length equals 18 residues. The CDR3, as DNA: TGTGCCAGCAGCAAAGGGCGGGACAGGGGGGTGGCATACAATGAGCAGTTCTTC. Translated, it gives CASSKGRDRGVAYNEQFF.

J is TRBJ2-4 and V is TRBV11-2, with 7 bases lining up with TRBD1. The germline CDR1 and CDR2 sequences are SGHAT and FQNNGV. Losses at the gene ends were 5 bases for V and 5 bases for J; bases not matched to a gene: 9. This CDR3 comprises 15 residues. The CDR3, as DNA: TGTGCCAGCAGCCTCCAGAGCGGACAGGAAAACATTCAGTACTTC. Protein sequence: CASSLQSGQENIQYF.

The CDR3 region is CASSPGSTGNTIYF. The CDR3 DNA is TGTGCCAGCTCACCTGGGAGTACTGGAAACACCATATATTTT. V gene TRBV18 combines with J gene TRBJ1-3, with D hard to call. There are 14 residues in the CDR3. Germline CDR1 and CDR2: KGHSH and LQKENI. The ends were cut back, 3 bases at V and 2 bases at J, with 8 bases in the middle.

The chain joins TRBV30 to TRBJ1-2, with D tentatively TRBD1 (6 bases). The CDR3 runs to 17 residues. V was cut by 0 bases and J by 4 bases, with 21 bases left in between. The germline V gene encodes CDR1 GTSNPN and CDR2 SVGIG (reference sequence). In DNA, the CDR3 is TGTGCCTGGAGTGTACAAGGACAGCCGTATTGGACCTATGGCTACACCTTC. Translation gives CAWSVQGQPYWTYGYTF. Using reference TRBV30 and TRBJ1-2 for the parts outside the CDR3, the full variable domain is SQTIHQWPATLVQPVGSPLSLECTVEGTSNPNLYWYRQAAGRGLQLLFYSVGIGQISSEVPQNLSASRPQDRQFILSSKKLLLSDSGFYLCAWSVQGQPYWTYGYTFGSGTRLTVV.

The chain combines TRBV9 with TRBJ1-3; no definite D call. Trimming took off 2 bases at V and 4 bases at J, with 16 bases between the two ends. Germline V gene sequence: CDR1 SGDLS, CDR2 YYNGEE. This CDR3 is 16 amino acids long. The CDR3 nucleotides are TGTGCCAGCAGCGTCGACGGGTTCTCTGGGGGAAACACCATATATTTT. This encodes CASSVDGFSGGNTIYF.

V is TRBV9 and J is TRBJ1-2; D might be TRBD1 (5 bases). There are 16 residues in the CDR3. The V end lost 3 bases, the J end lost 4 bases, and 19 bases lay between the germline ends. Germline V gene sequence: CDR1 SGDLS, CDR2 YYNGEE. The CDR3 reads CASSGWGDPDGYGYTF. The CDR3, as DNA: TGTGCCAGCAGCGGGTGGGGCGACCCTGACGGCTATGGCTACACCTTC.

The J gene is TRBJ2-3, the V gene TRBV5-1; 7 positions match TRBD1. The ends lost 5 bases at V and 0 bases at J; junction bases unmatched: 6. Germline V gene lookup returns CDR1 SGHRS and CDR2 YFSETQ. The CDR3 contains 15 residues. The CDR3, as DNA: TGCGCCAGCAGTTTTGACAGGGCGAGCACAGATACGCAGTATTTT. It yields the protein CASSFDRASTDTQYF.

The gene calls are TRBV9 and TRBJ2-1; TRBD2 matches 8 bases. The CDR3 length is 14 residues. Trimming took 3 bases from V and 4 from J; bases not matched to a gene: 3. Germline loops: CDR1 SGDLS, CDR2 YYNGEE. The chain's CDR3 is CASSGTSTYNEQFF. CDR3 nucleotides: TGTGCCAGCAGCGGGACTAGCACATACAATGAGCAGTTCTTC.

The gene calls are TRBV5-4 and TRBJ2-1; 12 nucleotides match TRBD2. The germline CDR1 and CDR2 sequences are SGHNT and YYREEE (reference sequence). V lost 0 bases and J lost 4; bases outside the gene matches: 5. The CDR3 has 17 residues. For the CDR3, the DNA is TGTGCCAGCAGCTTGGCCCTGACTAGCGGGAGTTACAATGAGCAGTTCTTC. Amino acids: CASSLALTSGSYNEQFF. The variable domain in full, with the rest retrieved from reference TRBV5-4 and TRBJ2-1, is ETGVTQSPTHLIKTRGQQVTLRCSSQSGHNTVSWYQQALGQGPQFIFQYYREEENGRGNFPPRFSGLQFPNYSSELNVNALELDDSALYLCASSLALTSGSYNEQFFGPGTRLTVL.

This chain links TRBV30 with TRBJ1-1; 9 bases agree with TRBD1. The V and J ends lost 1 base and 5 bases, in that order; junction bases with no gene match: 14. This CDR3 is built from 17 residues. Germline V gene lookup returns CDR1 GTSNPN and CDR2 SVGIG (reference sequence). This CDR3 is CAWSGSHGTGYVTEAFF. CDR3 nucleotide sequence: TGTGCCTGGAGTGGGTCCCATGGGACAGGGTATGTGACTGAAGCTTTCTTT.

This chain links TRBV19 with TRBJ2-2; possible D gene TRBD2, 6 bases. CDR3 length equals 16 residues. Germline lookup yields CDR1 LNHDA and CDR2 SQIVND (reference sequence). V lost 7 bases and J 3 bases, leaving 18 bases between the germline ends. The CDR3 here is CASTPGVSRDTGELFF. DNA for the CDR3: TGTGCCAGTACTCCGGGGGTTTCCCGGGACACCGGGGAGCTGTTTTTT.

The chain joins TRBV5-8 to TRBJ2-1; TRBD1 aligns across 11 bases. Germline V gene lookup returns CDR1 SGHTS and CDR2 YDEGEE. J gave up 4 bases and V 4 bases, and 13 bases lay outside the gene matches. This CDR3 contains 18 residues. The CDR3 DNA sequence: TGTGCCAGCAGCACCCGATCTTGGACAGGGGGCTTTTACAATGAGCAGTTCTTC. Its protein is CASSTRSWTGGFYNEQFF.

The chain uses TRBV19 and TRBJ2-7, with 10 bases fitting TRBD2. CDR1 LNHDA and CDR2 SQIVND come from the germline V gene (reference sequence). This CDR3 spans 15 amino acids. J was trimmed by 3 bases and V by 6 bases; bases with no gene match: 8. This CDR3 reads CASSPSGSFGYEQYF. CDR3 in DNA: TGTGCCAGTAGCCCTAGCGGGAGCTTCGGCTACGAGCAGTACTTC.

V usage is TRBV6-1 and J usage is TRBJ1-2, with D unclear. Trimming shortened V by 2 bases and J by 0 bases, and 7 bases separated the two germline ends. This CDR3 has 14 residues. Germline V gene sequence: CDR1 MNHNS, CDR2 SASEGT. Here the CDR3 DNA reads TGTGCCAGCAGTGAATCCCCAGCTAACTATGGCTACACCTTC. Its translation is CASSESPANYGYTF.

The CDR3 DNA is TGTGCCAGCAGCTTTACCGGGACAGGAGTTTACAATGAGCAGTTCTTC. Translated: CASSFTGTGVYNEQFF. The genes are TRBV5-5 and TRBJ2-1, with 8 bases fitting TRBD1. Germline CDR1 SGHKS, CDR2 YYEKEE (reference sequence). The V segment lost 2 bases and the J segment 4 bases; nucleotides outside the gene matches: 8. This CDR3 contains 16 residues.

V is TRBV15 and J is TRBJ2-3; D perhaps matches TRBD2 (5 bases). From germline, CDR1 is LNHNV and CDR2 YYDKDF (reference sequence). Trimming took 0 bases from V and 6 from J, leaving 13 bases between them. The CDR3 totals 15 residues. The CDR3 spells CATSRDTLAGDTQYF. CDR3 DNA: TGTGCCACCAGCAGAGATACCCTAGCTGGGGATACGCAGTATTTT.

V gene TRBV5-4 combines with J gene TRBJ1-4, with 10 bases lining up with TRBD1. Germline V gene sequence: CDR1 SGHNT, CDR2 YYREEE (reference sequence). V dropped 4 bases and J dropped 8; count of bases not matched to a gene: 8. The CDR3 extends over 15 amino acids. The DNA of the CDR3 is TGTGCCAGCAGCAATGGACAGGGGGTGCGGGAAAAACTGTTTTTT. Its translation is CASSNGQGVREKLFF.

Regarding this clone: This same CDR3 is encoded by further DNA sequences in the sample. The rearrangement joins TRBV5-1 to TRBJ1-3; TRBD1 might be the D (5 bases). Germline CDR1 and CDR2: SGHRS and YFSETQ. Trimming took off 1 base at V and 3 bases at J, with 8 bases between the two ends. CDR3 length: 14 residues. The CDR3 reads CASSLTGGGNTIYF. In DNA form, the CDR3 reads TGCGCCAGCAGCTTGACAGGTGGTGGAAACACCATATATTTT.

The chain has TRBV9 and TRBJ1-2; 8 nucleotides agree with TRBD1. The CDR3 sequence is 15 residues long. V lost 2 bases, J lost 3 bases, and 6 bases stayed unmatched. CDR1 and CDR2 from the germline V gene are SGDLS and YYNGEE. In nucleotides, the CDR3 is TGTGCCAGCAGCGTGATGGACAGGGCTGACTATGGCTACACCTTC. It specifies CASSVMDRADYGYTF.

This chain connects TRBV9 to TRBJ2-1; the D gene is possibly TRBD1 (5 bases). Germline assignment: CDR1 SGDLS and CDR2 YYNGEE. The V and J ends lost 0 bases and 5 bases respectively, with 18 bases between them. This CDR3 has 17 amino acids. CDR3 bases: TGTGCCAGCAGCGTAGCCAGTAGGGTAAGGGGAAACAATGAGCAGTTCTTC. This translates into CASSVASRVRGNNEQFF.

The rearrangement uses TRBV7-9 and TRBJ2-1; 7 bases are shared with TRBD2. The J segment lost 10 bases and the V segment lost 3 bases, leaving 12 bases of the junction unmatched. CDR1 and CDR2 (germline): SEHNR, FQNEAQ (reference sequence). This CDR3 region has 15 residues. CDR3 region: CASSFLAGTTHEQFF. In nucleotides, the CDR3 is TGTGCCAGCAGCTTTTTAGCCGGGACTACCCACGAGCAGTTCTTC.